The sequence of this T cell receptor beta chain was determined in a study of blood T cell repertoires in COVID-19. Study as a whole: The analysed material was cDNA or gDNA that came from T cells, B-cell-depleted T cells, or PBMCs.

Authors' processing steps: The assay estimated nucleated cells by amplifying reference gene primers. Some clones are missing from TCRdb's copy, which holds only in-frame ones; the method was immunoSEQ multiplex PCR. V, J and clone size are taken as reported in that table, and D and trimming were inferred from the DNA itself. The data show about 270,000 clones, with approximately 90% seen just once and roughly 2.1% held by the top ten. Trimming took off 8 bases at V and 5 bases at J, with 15 bases between the two ends. Germline V gives CDR1 SNHLY, CDR2 FYNNEI. The CDR3 contains 13 residues. The chain links TRBV2 to TRBJ2-5, with a tentative D call TRBD1 (6 bases). Sequencing was performed on PBMCs or T cells enriched from blood (not recorded which). This clonotype was obtained from a woman aged 35 to 49 with acute COVID-19. The CDR3 DNA reads as TGTGCCAGCCGGGGCCAGGGGTTGGAGACCCAGTACTTC. This translates into CASRGQGLETQYF.